Shown below are 16 T cell receptor beta chains from a single sample sequenced in a study of regulatory T cells in long-lasting Graves disease. Time point of the sample: persistent/refractory GD, antithyroid drugs over 5 years with positive TRAb. Generation of the TCR library employed RNA extracted from PBMCs. Investigators prepared the TCR beta libraries by applying iRepertoire HTBI primers and Arm-PCR of CDR3 regions. TCRdb analysed the multiplex PCR reads with MiXCR anew, one entry per CDR3 protein. The sample includes 400,000 to 500,000 distinct CDR3 sequences, 21% of them seen just once. The material sequenced was peripheral blood mononuclear cells (PBMCs), taken when the disease was refractory, from a patient treated with antithyroid drugs. The receptors here all came from a female donor with Graves disease.

This chain uses TRBV12-3 or TRBV12-4 with TRBJ2-3, with D unresolved. This CDR3 has 14 residues. The V end lost 5 bases, the J end lost 3 bases, and 12 bases lay between the germline ends. The DNA of the CDR3 is TGTGCCAGCAGTCTGGACGTAGGGACAGATACGCAGTATTTT. It is translated as CASSLDVGTDTQYF.

There are many counts of this clonotype. V usage is TRBV28 and J usage is TRBJ2-5; D unclear. The CDR3 contains 11 residues. Trimming removed 6 bases from V and 5 bases from J, with 7 bases in between. Per germline, CDR1 MDHEN and CDR2 SYDVKM. CDR3 bases: TGTGCCAGCAGGGGAAAGGAGACCCAGTACTTC. It yields the protein CASRGKETQYF.

This clonotype was detected only a few times. The chain employs TRBV28 and TRBJ2-1; D is undetermined. Per the germline V gene, CDR1 is MDHEN and CDR2 is SYDVKM. Trimming pared 6 bases from V and 3 bases from J, leaving 9 bases between. The CDR3 is 13 amino acids. This chain's CDR3 is CASRLTNYNEQFF. The CDR3 region has the DNA TGTGCCAGCAGACTGACGAACTACAATGAGCAGTTCTTC. The full variable domain, its missing parts supplied by reference TRBV28 and TRBJ2-1, is DVKVTQSSRYLVKRTGEKVFLECVQDMDHENMFWYRQDPGLGLRLIYFSYDVKMKEKGDIPEGYSVSREKKERFSLILESASTNQTSMYLCASRLTNYNEQFFGPGTRLTVL.

This clonotype has a handful of counts. V gene TRBV3-1 combines with J gene TRBJ1-1; tentatively, D is TRBD1 (5 bases). The V and J ends lost 6 bases and 3 bases respectively, with 14 bases between them. The CDR3 is made up of 14 amino acids. The germline V gene encodes CDR1 LGHDT and CDR2 YNNKEL (reference sequence). The CDR3 here is CASRPFQGYTEAFF. The CDR3 nucleotides read TGTGCCAGCAGGCCATTCCAGGGTTACACTGAAGCTTTCTTT.

V gene TRBV6-1 combines with J gene TRBJ1-1; D might be TRBD1 (6 bases). Germline V CDR1 and CDR2: MNHNS, SASEGT. There are 14 residues in the CDR3. With 5 bases removed from V and 4 bases from J, the gap between germline ends came to 14 bases. The CDR3 coding sequence is TGTGCCAGCAGTACCACAGGGAGTGGCACTGAAGCTTTCTTT. Translated, it gives CASSTTGSGTEAFF.

Turning to this clonotype: This may be a read error, as it is one base from a much larger clone. The chain carries TRBV2 and TRBJ2-7; perhaps TRBD1 as D (5 bases). The V gene lost 4 bases and the J gene lost 4 bases, with 14 bases spanning the gap. From germline, CDR1 is SNHLY and CDR2 FYNNEI. This CDR3 contains 14 residues. CDR3 nucleotides: TGTGCCAGCAGTGTAGTCAGGGAAAGTTACGAGCAGTACTTC. This gives the protein CASSVVRESYEQYF. Together with reference TRBV2 and TRBJ2-7, the CDR3 gives the full variable domain: EPEVTQTPSHQVTQMGQEVILRCVPISNHLYFYWYRQILGQKVEFLVSFYNNEISEKSEIFDDQFSVERPDGSNFTLKIRSTKLEDSAMYFCASSVVRESYEQYFGPGTRLTVT.

This clonotype was detected only a few times. The chain couples TRBV12-3 or TRBV12-4 to TRBJ1-4; D is perhaps TRBD1 (5 bases). The CDR3 sequence is 13 residues long. V shed 7 bases and J shed 5 bases, with 11 bases lying between them. CDR3 sequence reads: CASNRNGNEKLFF. The CDR3, as DNA: TGTGCCAGCAACAGGAACGGGAATGAAAAACTGTTTTTT.

The sample holds many counts of this clonotype. This chain uses TRBV28 with TRBJ2-5; D not certain. The CDR3 is 16 amino acids. Trimming shortened V by 6 bases and J by 1 base, and 18 bases separated the two germline ends. CDR1 is MDHEN, CDR2 SYDVKM, per germline. The CDR3 spells CASRRPPPTTQETQYF. The CDR3 DNA reads TGTGCCAGCAGACGCCCCCCTCCCACCACCCAAGAGACCCAGTACTTC. The complete variable domain, with remaining parts taken from reference TRBV28 and TRBJ2-5, reads DVKVTQSSRYLVKRTGEKVFLECVQDMDHENMFWYRQDPGLGLRLIYFSYDVKMKEKGDIPEGYSVSREKKERFSLILESASTNQTSMYLCASRRPPPTTQETQYFGPGTRLLVL.

The chain is built from TRBV29-1 and TRBJ2-1; D gene uncertain. V gave up 2 bases and J gave up 6 bases, with 11 bases separating them. Germline-derived CDR1 and CDR2 are SQVTM and ANQGSEA. The CDR3 is 13 amino acids. CDR3 amino acids: CSVEFSPGNEQFF. CDR3 bases: TGCAGCGTTGAATTTAGCCCCGGCAATGAGCAGTTCTTC.

This clonotype was recorded many times. CDR3 sequence reads: CASGTYSYEQYF. Written as DNA, the CDR3 is TGTGCCAGCGGTACTTACTCCTACGAGCAGTACTTC. The chain joins TRBV28 to TRBJ2-7, with D hard to call. The V gene's germline CDR1 is MDHEN and CDR2 SYDVKM. The CDR3 spans 12 residues. V lost 8 bases to trimming and J lost 0 bases, with 8 bases between them.

In its sample, this clonotype was seen a few times. In nucleotides, the CDR3 is TGTGCCAGCACTCCCGGGGGGGGACCTATCTCCGGGGAGCTGTTTTTT. This encodes CASTPGGGPISGELFF. The chain uses TRBV28 and TRBJ2-2; 8 nucleotides line up with TRBD2. The CDR3 runs to 16 residues. V gave up 7 bases and J gave up 6 bases; unmatched junction bases: 13. In germline, CDR1 is MDHEN, CDR2 SYDVKM. Variable domain in full (rest from reference TRBV28 and TRBJ2-2): DVKVTQSSRYLVKRTGEKVFLECVQDMDHENMFWYRQDPGLGLRLIYFSYDVKMKEKGDIPEGYSVSREKKERFSLILESASTNQTSMYLCASTPGGGPISGELFFGEGSRLTVL.

The rearrangement uses TRBV20-1 and TRBJ2-3, with 9 positions matching TRBD2. CDR3 size: 13 residues. Per germline, CDR1 DFQATT and CDR2 SNEGSKA (reference sequence). The CDR3 protein is CVGLATSTDTQYF. CDR3 coding DNA: TGCGTTGGACTAGCGACCAGCACAGATACGCAGTATTTT.

For this clonotype: This could be a read error, since a much larger clone is one nucleotide away. V and J are TRBV6-1 and TRBJ1-2; D might be TRBD1 (6 bases). Germline V gene data show CDR1 as MNHNS and CDR2 as SASEGT. This CDR3 spans 15 amino acids. V was cut by 2 bases and J by 4 bases, with 14 bases left in between. The CDR3 spells CASSEITTGVYGYTF. CDR3 nucleotide sequence: TGTGCCAGCAGTGAAATCACGACAGGAGTCTATGGCTACACCTTC.

This clonotype was seen repeatedly, ten times or more. The chain recombines TRBV29-1 with TRBJ2-5, with 9 bases that match TRBD2. Germline values: CDR1 SQVTM, CDR2 ANQGSEA. CDR3 size: 15 residues. The V and J ends lost 4 bases and 4 bases, in that order; junction bases with no gene match: 10. The CDR3 spells CSVAPSAGGGETQYF. CDR3 sequence (DNA): TGCAGCGTTGCCCCCTCAGCGGGGGGAGGAGAGACCCAGTACTTC. The full variable domain, completed using reference TRBV29-1 and TRBJ2-5, is SAVISQKPSRDICQRGTSLTIQCQVDSQVTMMFWYRQQPGQSLTLIATANQGSEATYESGFVIDKFPISRPNLTFSTLTVSNMSPEDSSIYLCSVAPSAGGGETQYFGPGTRLLVL.

This clonotype has at least ten counts. The rearrangement joins TRBV7-9 to TRBJ2-7, with no clear D. Germline lookup yields CDR1 SEHNR and CDR2 FQNEAQ (reference sequence). This CDR3 region has 12 residues. With 5 bases removed from V and 6 bases from J, the gap between germline ends came to 11 bases. CDR3 DNA: TGTGCCAGCAGCACTAAGGGATCCGAGCAGTACTTC. Translated, it gives CASSTKGSEQYF.

This clonotype was recorded many times. This chain links TRBV7-9 with TRBJ2-7, with 11 nucleotides matching TRBD2. CDR3 length: 14 residues. V trimming: 7 bases; J trimming: 4 bases; junction bases outside the gene matches: 6. From germline, CDR1 is SEHNR and CDR2 FQNEAQ (reference sequence). CDR3 in amino acids: CASNRGTSGYEQYF. CDR3 DNA sequence: TGTGCCAGCAACCGGGGGACTAGCGGTTACGAGCAGTACTTC.